A selection of T cell receptor beta chains follows, all from one sample in a study of post-analysis software for immune sequencing data. Each CDR3 protein is one row after TCRdb ran MiXCR on the PCR reads. The sample records 700,000 to 800,000 distinct CDR3 sequences, approximately 30% being singletons. The sample consisted of blood. Every receptor here comes from a girl under 18 with multiple sclerosis. The CDR3 runs from the conserved cysteine through the conserved F or W. The D gene is left open where the match is weak.

D gene	V gene	CDR3 protein
NA	TRBV7-2	CASSRGGPGYTF
NA	TRBV27	CASSQSRASRGYTF
NA	TRBV28	CASIPQAIRNTEAFF
NA	TRBV20-1	CSAMRGWSSTTEAFF
NA	TRBV6-1	CASREDNSPLHF
TRBD2	TRBV12-3/TRBV12-4	CASSFWLAGGETQYF
NA	TRBV7-2	CASRAASTDTQYF
NA	TRBV20-1	CSARSPRGRGDSNQPQHF
TRBD2	TRBV20-1	CSAPTGGETQFF
NA	TRBV3-1	CASSQLPLGEQYF
NA	TRBV20-1	CSARDAGKLFF
NA	TRBV12-5	CASAPGVGSPSYNEQFF
NA	TRBV28	CVSSSTVYEQYF
NA	TRBV20-1	CSARHTRENGYTF
NA	TRBV7-2	CASSSRQPGPRTQYF
TRBD2	TRBV28	CASSQRLAVGPYNEQFF
TRBD1	TRBV5-1	CASSADRGDEQFF
NA	TRBV5-1	CASSLAVGRAAFF
TRBD2	TRBV6-1	CASRSRGGSYRLNYNEQFF
TRBD1	TRBV20-1	CSARNDRVAGYTF
TRBD1	TRBV3-1	CASSQTGAGETQYF
NA	TRBV28	CASSRVTQYF
NA	TRBV7-9	CASSLGESFYNEQFF
NA	TRBV29-1	CSVEGGYTEAFF
TRBD2	TRBV7-8	CASSTVAGYSTDTQYF
TRBD2	TRBV20-1	CSASIPSGDRETQYF
NA	TRBV7-8	CASSTGSGSDTEAFF
NA	TRBV3-1	CASSPAGISSTDTQYF
NA	TRBV20-1	CSAPPPSSATNEKLFF
TRBD2	TRBV9	CASSVALADVYNEQFF
NA	TRBV28	CASSSERETRYF
NA	TRBV7-2	CASSRGGEEKLFF
TRBD1	TRBV7-9	CASSLGRGINSYEQYF
TRBD1	TRBV13	CASSLKGQGANYGYTF
TRBD2	TRBV19	CASSIIRSGSYEQYF
TRBD2	TRBV27	CASSSSRGGEETQYF
NA	TRBV20-1	CSAREPWSSYNEQFF
TRBD1	TRBV5-1	CASSPGTGGRGTQYF
TRBD1	TRBV12-3/TRBV12-4	CASSERTTGSNTIYF
NA	TRBV19	CASSIRASDGQPQHF
NA	TRBV29-1	CSVEAAYGYTF
TRBD2	TRBV20-1	CSALDGGAGGPYTQYF
NA	TRBV5-4	CASSAMRASKETQYF
TRBD1	TRBV24-1	CATSDPQGGGYGYTF
NA	TRBV3-1	CASSQTSGRSPLHF
NA	TRBV9	CASSVGGARTDTQYF
NA	TRBV4-2	CASSQEVSGHQPQHF
NA	TRBV3-1	CASSPTTGWGTEAFF
TRBD2	TRBV9	CASSTPGVAGGREQFF
NA	TRBV3-1	CASSQDHRGDIQYF
NA	TRBV6-5	CASSYSLTSGYTF
NA	TRBV20-1	CSASGQPQHF
NA	TRBV28	CASRIGTQQFF
NA	TRBV5-1	CASSNQGSSSPLHF
TRBD1	TRBV20-1	CSAGVTGAGTEAFF
NA	TRBV5-6	CASSLDGGIGYNEQFF
NA	TRBV7-2	CASSPRTFLGETQYF